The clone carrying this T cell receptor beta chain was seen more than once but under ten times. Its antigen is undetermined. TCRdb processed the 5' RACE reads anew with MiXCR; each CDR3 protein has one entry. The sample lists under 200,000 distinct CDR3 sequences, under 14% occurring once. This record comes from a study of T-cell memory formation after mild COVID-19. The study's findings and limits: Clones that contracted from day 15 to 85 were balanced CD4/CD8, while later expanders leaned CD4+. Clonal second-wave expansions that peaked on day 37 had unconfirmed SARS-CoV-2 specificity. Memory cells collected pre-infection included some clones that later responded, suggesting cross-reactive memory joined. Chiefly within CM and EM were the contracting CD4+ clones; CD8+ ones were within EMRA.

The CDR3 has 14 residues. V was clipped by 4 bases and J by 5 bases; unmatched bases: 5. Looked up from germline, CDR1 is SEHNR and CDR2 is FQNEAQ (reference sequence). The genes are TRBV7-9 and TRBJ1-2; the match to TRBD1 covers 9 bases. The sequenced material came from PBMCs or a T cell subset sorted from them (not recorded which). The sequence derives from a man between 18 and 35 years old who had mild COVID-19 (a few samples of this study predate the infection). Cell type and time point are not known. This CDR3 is CASSSRQGGYGYTF. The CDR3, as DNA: TGTGCCAGCAGCTCACGACAGGGGGGATATGGCTACACCTTC.